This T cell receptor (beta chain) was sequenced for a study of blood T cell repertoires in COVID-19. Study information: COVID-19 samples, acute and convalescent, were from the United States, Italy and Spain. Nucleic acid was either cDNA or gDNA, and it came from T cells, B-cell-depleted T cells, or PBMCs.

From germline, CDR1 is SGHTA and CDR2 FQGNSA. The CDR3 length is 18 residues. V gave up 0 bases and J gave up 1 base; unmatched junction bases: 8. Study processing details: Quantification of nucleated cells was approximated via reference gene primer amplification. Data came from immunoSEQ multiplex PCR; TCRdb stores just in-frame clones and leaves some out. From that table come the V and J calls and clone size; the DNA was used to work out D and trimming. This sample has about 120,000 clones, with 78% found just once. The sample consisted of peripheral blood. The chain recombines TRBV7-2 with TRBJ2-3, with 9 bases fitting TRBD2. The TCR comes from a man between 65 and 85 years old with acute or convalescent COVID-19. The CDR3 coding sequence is TGTGCCAGCAGCTTAGCGCCCCTGGCTAGCGGGGGCACAGATACGCAGTATTTT. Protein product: CASSLAPLASGGTDTQYF.